The next 9 T cell receptor beta chains were all read from a single sample in a study of OX40 agonist ivuxolimab in advanced cancers. Here immunoSEQ multiplex PCR was the method, and the copy in TCRdb shows in-frame clones only, minus some. The sample has fewer than 65,000 clones; nearly 80% are singletons. Material: CD4+ or CD8+ T cells sorted from blood, obtained in a trial of the OX40 agonist ivuxolimab. The receptors were sampled from an adult with an advanced solid tumor such as melanoma, head and neck, liver or kidney cancer.

The V and J genes are TRBV5-1 and TRBJ1-4; 10 nucleotides align to TRBD1. CDR1 SGHRS and CDR2 YFSETQ come from the germline V gene. V dropped 4 bases and J dropped 8; count of bases not matched to a gene: 5. The CDR3 has 14 amino acids. In DNA form, the CDR3 reads TGCGCCAGCAGCCCACGACAGGGGGCGGAAAAACTGTTTTTT. This codes for CASSPRQGAEKLFF.

The chain has TRBV18 and TRBJ2-7; 11 bases fit TRBD1. The CDR3 is 15 amino acids. J lost 4 bases, V lost 3 bases, and 5 bases had no gene match. In germline, CDR1 is KGHSH, CDR2 LQKENI. In DNA, the CDR3 is TGTGCCAGCTCACCGCGGACAGGGGGCGAGTACGAGCAGTACTTC. This gives the protein CASSPRTGGEYEQYF.

V gene TRBV30 combines with J gene TRBJ1-1; no clear D gene. Trimming cost V 0 bases and J 0 bases, with 14 bases left between them. Germline V gives CDR1 GTSNPN, CDR2 SVGIG (reference sequence). The CDR3 totals 16 residues. This chain's CDR3 is CAWSVSPPRLNTEAFF. The CDR3 nucleotides read TGTGCCTGGAGTGTCTCCCCACCTCGATTGAACACTGAAGCTTTCTTT. The whole variable domain, filled in from reference TRBV30 and TRBJ1-1, reads SQTIHQWPATLVQPVGSPLSLECTVEGTSNPNLYWYRQAAGRGLQLLFYSVGIGQISSEVPQNLSASRPQDRQFILSSKKLLLSDSGFYLCAWSVSPPRLNTEAFFGQGTRLTVV.

The rearrangement links TRBV30 to TRBJ2-5; D gene unclear. Trimming shortened V by 2 bases and J by 4 bases, and 8 bases separated the two germline ends. This CDR3 is built from 12 residues. Looked up from germline, CDR1 is GTSNPN and CDR2 is SVGIG (reference sequence). This CDR3 reads CAWSIYGETQYF. For the CDR3, the DNA is TGTGCCTGGAGTATCTATGGAGAGACCCAGTACTTC.

On this clone itself: One base away lies a much larger clone, so this may be a sequencing read error. The sample carries other DNA sequences with the same CDR3. V is TRBV9 and J is TRBJ1-2, with D perhaps matching TRBD1 (5 bases). The CDR3 extends over 15 amino acids. CDR1 and CDR2 from the germline V gene are SGDLS and YYNGEE. The CDR3 is CASSVAGHPNYGYTF. The CDR3 nucleotides are TGTGCCAGCAGCGTAGCCGGACACCCGAACTATGGTTACACCTTC. Complete variable domain (other parts from reference TRBV9 and TRBJ1-2): DSGVTQTPKHLITATGQRVTLRCSPRSGDLSVYWYQQSLDQGLQFLIQYYNGEERAKGNILERFSAQQFPDLHSELNLSSLELGDSALYFCASSVAGHPNYGYTFGSGTRLTVV.

V gene TRBV27 combines with J gene TRBJ2-3; D may match TRBD1 or TRBD2 (5 bases each). CDR1 and CDR2 from the germline V gene are MNHEY and SMNVEV (reference sequence). The ends were cut back, 6 bases at V and 1 base at J, with 8 bases in the middle. The CDR3 spans 13 residues. DNA for the CDR3: TGTGCCAGCAGCGGGGCAGGCACAGATACGCAGTATTTT. Protein sequence: CASSGAGTDTQYF.

The chain is built from TRBV4-1 and TRBJ2-6, with D tentatively TRBD1 (6 bases). The germline gives CDR1 MGHRA, CDR2 YSYEKL. V gave up 4 bases and J gave up 0 bases, with 10 bases separating them. The length of the CDR3 is 16 residues. CDR3 amino acids: CASSRGTNSGANVLTF. CDR3 coding DNA: TGCGCCAGCAGCCGAGGGACAAACTCTGGGGCCAACGTCCTGACTTTC.

The V call is TRBV6-5, the J call TRBJ2-5, with D possibly matching TRBD2 (6 bases). Looked up from germline, CDR1 is MNHEY and CDR2 is SVGAGI. Trimming removed 6 bases at V and 5 bases at J, with 16 bases between. This CDR3 is built from 14 residues. DNA for the CDR3: TGTGCCAGCAGACGCTCACTAGCAGGGGAGACCCAGTACTTC. Protein sequence: CASRRSLAGETQYF.

The V call is TRBV10-3, the J call TRBJ1-1; 8 positions agree with TRBD1. The CDR3 contains 15 residues. Germline CDR1 reads ENHRY; CDR2 reads SYGVKD. The trim removed 4 bases at V and 5 bases at J, leaving 9 bases unmatched. The CDR3 is CAISANDRGGTEAFF. CDR3 nucleotide sequence: TGTGCCATCAGTGCCAACGACAGGGGCGGAACTGAAGCTTTCTTT.